This TCR beta chain was sequenced in a study of blood T cell repertoires in COVID-19. Study overall: From T cells, B-cell-depleted T cells, or PBMCs came the material, which was cDNA or gDNA.

The CDR3 is 14 amino acids. Trimming stripped 3 bases from V and 1 base from J, with 9 bases between. Germline V gives CDR1 SGHAT, CDR2 FQNNGV. The repertoire was sequenced with immunoSEQ multiplex PCR; TCRdb's copy has only in-frame clones and lacks some. Of roughly 100,000 clones listed, roughly 80% are singletons. The TCR comes from a man aged 55 to 70 with acute or convalescent COVID-19. Sequencing used peripheral blood. This chain links TRBV11-2 with TRBJ1-1; D remains unclear. CDR3 in amino acids: CASSFLLRNTEAFF. The CDR3 region has the DNA TGTGCCAGCAGCTTCTTACTCCGGAACACTGAAGCTTTCTTT.